This is a list of T cell receptor beta chains from one sample in a study of radiation and T cells in renal cell carcinoma. The assay was immunoSEQ multiplex PCR, and TCRdb's table has in-frame clones only and misses some. This table holds 140,000 to 150,000 clones, about 86% found once. The sequences come from blood, collected from a patient whose treatment included radiotherapy and nephrectomy. Source of these receptors: a woman aged 45-60 years with renal cell carcinoma. Each CDR3 is given with its conserved first and last residue. A D gene is named only where the DNA matches it firmly. The size entry is marked missing in some rows and otherwise reads once, few, many or a size class.

J gene,V gene,clone size,D gene,CDR3 protein,CDR3 DNA
TRBJ2-7,TRBV25-1,NA,TRBD2,CASSPSGSRYEQYF,TGTGCCAGTAGTCCTAGCGGGAGCAGATACGAGCAGTACTTC
TRBJ1-1,TRBV2,NA,NA,CASSEALAREDEAFF,TGTGCCAGCAGTGAAGCGCTTGCCAGGGAGGATGAAGCTTTCTTT
TRBJ1-1,TRBV2,NA,NA,CASSGGGTGAFF,TGTGCCAGCAGTGGAGGGGGGACGGGAGCTTTCTTT
TRBJ1-1,TRBV6-6,NA,NA,CASSYGRGGTEAFF,TGTGCCAGCAGTTACGGACGGGGGGGCACTGAAGCTTTCTTT
TRBJ1-3,TRBV9,NA,TRBD1,CASSSWTGASAGNTIYF,TGTGCCAGCAGCTCGTGGACAGGGGCTTCGGCTGGAAACACCATATATTTT
TRBJ2-3,TRBV5-1,NA,NA,CASSLVPTTASTDTQYF,TGCGCCAGCAGCTTGGTGCCTACGACCGCTAGCACAGATACGCAGTATTTT
TRBJ2-1,TRBV7-9,few,TRBD1,CASSLSDRAYNEQFF,TGTGCCAGCAGCTTGTCGGACAGGGCCTACAATGAGCAGTTCTTC
TRBJ2-1,TRBV18,NA,TRBD2,CASSPGLAGAREQFF,TGTGCCAGCTCACCGGGACTAGCGGGAGCGCGTGAGCAGTTCTTC
TRBJ2-3,TRBV15,NA,NA,CATSRGVGGASTDTQYF,TGTGCCACCAGCAGGGGTGTAGGGGGGGCAAGCACAGATACGCAGTATTTT
TRBJ1-1,TRBV28,NA,TRBD1,CASSPHRGAFF,TGTGCCAGCAGCCCGCACAGGGGAGCTTTCTTT
TRBJ2-3,TRBV19,NA,NA,CASRTKGISDTQYF,TGTGCCAGTAGGACGAAGGGAATATCAGATACGCAGTATTTT
TRBJ1-2,TRBV7-2,NA,NA,CASSSTGSLYGYTF,TGTGCCAGCAGCTCGACAGGTTCTCTCTATGGCTACACCTTC
TRBJ2-3,TRBV6-5,NA,NA,CASALVTGTDTQYF,TGTGCCAGCGCCCTAGTGACGGGCACAGATACGCAGTATTTT
TRBJ1-1,TRBV5-1,once,NA,CASSQGWSTEDAEAFF,TGCGCCAGCAGCCAGGGATGGTCCACGGAGGACGCTGAAGCTTTCTTT
TRBJ2-5,TRBV7-9,once,TRBD2,CASSPASGGLETQYF,TGTGCCAGCAGCCCTGCGTCGGGGGGTTTGGAGACCCAGTACTTC
TRBJ1-2,TRBV28,NA,NA,CASSLRAVAGAGYTF,TGTGCCAGCAGTTTAAGAGCTGTCGCAGGAGCAGGCTACACCTTC
TRBJ1-6,TRBV18,NA,NA,CASSPTRAVDNSPLHF,TGTGCCAGCTCACCCACCCGGGCAGTGGATAATTCACCCCTCCACTTT
TRBJ1-4,TRBV10-3,NA,NA,CAISADATNEKLFF,TGTGCCATCAGTGCAGATGCAACTAATGAAAAACTGTTTTTT
TRBJ1-3,TRBV30,few,NA,CAWSRLGASGNTIYF,TGTGCCTGGAGTAGACTGGGGGCGTCAGGAAACACCATATATTTT
TRBJ2-3,TRBV5-1,once,TRBD2,CASSFELTSATDTQYF,TGCGCCAGCAGCTTTGAGTTGACTAGCGCCACAGATACGCAGTATTTT
TRBJ1-4,TRBV19,NA,NA,CASSPKWAQGEKLFF,TGTGCCAGTAGTCCTAAATGGGCCCAGGGAGAAAAACTGTTTTTT
TRBJ2-7,TRBV5-8,NA,TRBD1,CASSLDGTDSYEQYF,TGTGCCAGCAGCTTGGATGGGACAGATTCCTACGAGCAGTACTTC
TRBJ2-7,TRBV7-2,NA,NA,CASSSRVGARASYEQYF,TGTGCCAGCAGCTCACGCGTGGGGGCGAGGGCGTCCTACGAGCAGTACTTC
TRBJ2-7,TRBV11-2,NA,NA,CASRPLAATYEQYF,TGTGCCAGCAGACCGTTAGCGGCAACCTACGAGCAGTACTTC
TRBJ1-1,TRBV9,NA,TRBD1,CASSEGPGGASTEAFF,TGTGCCAGCAGCGAGGGGCCAGGGGGCGCATCCACTGAAGCTTTCTTT
TRBJ1-5,TRBV10-3,NA,NA,CAISPVRDSNQPQHF,TGTGCCATCAGTCCCGTAAGGGACAGCAATCAGCCCCAGCATTTT
TRBJ1-1,TRBV7-8,NA,NA,CASSLGTEAFF,TGTGCCAGCAGCTTAGGAACTGAAGCTTTCTTT
TRBJ2-5,TRBV27,NA,NA,CASSLWGVETQYF,TGTGCCAGCAGTTTGTGGGGTGTCGAGACCCAGTACTTC
TRBJ1-1,TRBV5-4,NA,NA,CASSSVTGRAF,TGTGCCAGCAGCTCTGTTACAGGGAGAGCGTTT
TRBJ1-4,TRBV5-1,NA,TRBD1,CASSQGQAANEKLFF,TGCGCCAGCAGCCAGGGACAGGCGGCTAATGAAAAACTGTTTTTT
TRBJ2-7,TRBV4-1,NA,NA,CASSQGYGETYEQYF,TGCGCCAGCAGCCAAGGGTACGGCGAAACCTACGAGCAGTACTTC
TRBJ2-2,TRBV4-1,NA,TRBD1,CASSHGTGDTGELFF,TGCGCCAGCAGCCATGGGACAGGGGACACCGGGGAGCTGTTTTTT
TRBJ1-2,TRBV18,once,NA,CASSQGSEQGYGYTF,TGTGCCAGCTCGCAGGGGTCGGAGCAAGGCTATGGCTACACCTTC
TRBJ2-2,TRBV6-5,NA,NA,CASSNANAGELFF,TGTGCCAGCAGTAACGCCAACGCCGGGGAGCTGTTTTTT
TRBJ2-3,TRBV5-1,once,NA,CASSPSTDTQYF,TGCGCCAGCAGCCCAAGCACAGATACGCAGTATTTT
TRBJ1-5,TRBV25-1,NA,NA,CASSESDNSNQPQHF,TGTGCCAGCAGTGAATCCGACAATAGCAATCAGCCCCAGCATTTT